This T cell receptor beta chain came from a study of blood T cell repertoires in COVID-19. The CDR3 totals 13 residues. Germline CDR1 and CDR2: MRHNA and SNTAGT. Trimming took 7 bases from V and 8 from J; bases not matched to a gene: 7. This table comes from immunoSEQ multiplex PCR, and its TCRdb copy is limited to in-frame clones, with some not included. The repertoire holds over 100,000 clones, about 89% seen once, with around 4.5% in the top ten. Specimen: peripheral blood. The TCR comes from a man aged 60-69 years with COVID-19, enrolled during active disease. The chain links TRBV6-4 to TRBJ1-2; 10 nucleotides line up with TRBD1. The CDR3 sequence is CASTPGQGGGYTF. CDR3 nucleotide sequence: TGTGCCAGCACCCCAGGACAGGGGGGCGGCTACACCTTC.